This note documents a single TCR beta chain sequence. This entry belongs to a study of radiotherapy plus CTLA-4 blockade in lung cancer. Sequenced by immunoSEQ multiplex PCR; TCRdb stores in-frame clones only, minus some. The sample holds roughly 63,000 clones, approximately 65% seen once. Alongside CTLA-4 blockade with ipilimumab, patients with chemo-refractory metastatic non-small-cell lung cancer received focal radiation. The origin of this receptor is a human donor with non-small cell lung cancer whose response to radiotherapy plus ipilimumab could not be evaluated. The sample consisted of peripheral blood, taken from a patient treated with radiotherapy plus ipilimumab.

This CDR3 reads CASSVDRGYEQYF. The CDR3 region has the DNA TGTGCCAGCTCCGTCGACAGGGGCTACGAGCAGTACTTC. This rearrangement joins TRBV18 to TRBJ2-7; 8 bases are a match to TRBD1. V lost 6 bases, J lost 3 bases, and 4 bases stayed unmatched. Per the germline V gene, CDR1 is KGHSH and CDR2 is LQKENI. This CDR3 is 13 amino acids long.